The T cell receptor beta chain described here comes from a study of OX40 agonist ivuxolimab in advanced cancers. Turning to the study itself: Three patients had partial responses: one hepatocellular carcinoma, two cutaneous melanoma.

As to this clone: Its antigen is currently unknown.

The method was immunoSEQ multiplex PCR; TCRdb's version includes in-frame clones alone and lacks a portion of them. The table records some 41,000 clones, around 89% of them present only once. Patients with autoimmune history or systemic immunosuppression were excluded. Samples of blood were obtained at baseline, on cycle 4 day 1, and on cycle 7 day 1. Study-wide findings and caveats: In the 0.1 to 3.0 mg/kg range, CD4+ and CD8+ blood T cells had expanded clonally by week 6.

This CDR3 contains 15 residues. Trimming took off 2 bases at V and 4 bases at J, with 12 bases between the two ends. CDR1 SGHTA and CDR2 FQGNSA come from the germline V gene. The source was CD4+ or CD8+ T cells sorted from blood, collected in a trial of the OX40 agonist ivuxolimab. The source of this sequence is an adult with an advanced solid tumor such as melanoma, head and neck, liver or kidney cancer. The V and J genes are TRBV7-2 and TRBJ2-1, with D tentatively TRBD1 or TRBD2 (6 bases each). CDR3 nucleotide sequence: TGTGCCAGCAGCTTAATGAGGGGGACTTACAATGAGCAGTTCTTC. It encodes CASSLMRGTYNEQFF.